The 22 T cell receptor beta chains below were found in one sample sequenced in a study of T-cell reconstitution after alpha-beta-depleted transplantation in children (dated by TCRdb to about 2016). To prepare the library, PCR was applied. For sequencing, an Illumina HiSeq 2500 was employed. Molecular barcoding was employed in the preparation of TCR libraries, with unique molecular identifiers being used to normalize TCRbeta repertoire quantification. The public reads were reprocessed in TCRdb via fastp at Q25 and MiXCR, keeping in-frame beta chains. Here each entry gathers all rows of one CDR3 protein and keeps the most common genes and DNA. This sample lists more than 150,000 distinct CDR3 sequences; less than 8% were detected once. Of the sample, 3% falls within the top ten clones. The source material was PBMCs from the stem cell graft donor, sampled from the stem cell graft. The receptors come from a human donor who donated a stem cell graft to a child with Wiskott-Aldrich syndrome.

This clonotype was detected a few times. This chain links TRBV30 with TRBJ1-5; a weak D match, TRBD1 (5 bases). Trimming removed 2 bases at V and 4 bases at J, with 12 bases between. In germline, CDR1 is GTSNPN, CDR2 SVGIG (reference sequence). The CDR3 totals 14 residues. Here the CDR3 reads CAWSYDSLNQPQHF. The DNA for the CDR3 is TGTGCCTGGAGTTACGACAGTTTAAATCAGCCCCAGCATTTT.

This clonotype was observed many times. The genes are TRBV29-1 and TRBJ1-5; the D is unclear. Looked up from germline, CDR1 is SQVTM and CDR2 is ANQGSEA. The CDR3 spans 13 residues. V lost 4 bases and J lost 2, with 9 bases in between. The CDR3 DNA reads as TGCAGCGTTGGTGATGGCGGCAATCAGCCCCAGCATTTT. The encoded protein is CSVGDGGNQPQHF.

V gene TRBV10-3 combines with J gene TRBJ2-1; the D gene is possibly TRBD1 (5 bases). The CDR3 sequence is 12 residues long. Germline lookup yields CDR1 ENHRY and CDR2 SYGVKD. V was clipped by 8 bases and J by 3 bases, with 8 bases between them. The CDR3 is CAIGADYNEQFF. The CDR3 nucleotides are TGTGCCATCGGGGCGGACTACAATGAGCAGTTCTTC.

Comments on this clonotype: Since a much larger clone is just one base distant, this may be a read error. The chain couples TRBV28 to TRBJ2-7, with TRBD2 as a possible D gene (6 bases). The germline gives CDR1 MDHEN, CDR2 SYDVKM. The CDR3 runs to 16 residues. CDR3 region: CATSSLTSLSSYEQYF. The DNA of the CDR3 is TGTGCCACCAGTTCATTAACTAGCTTGAGCTCCTACGAGCAGTACTTC.

This clonotype showed up just once. An end of the junction does not agree with germline; a read error may underlie this. The gene calls are TRBV2 and TRBJ2-7; 9 nucleotides line up with TRBD1. Germline loops: CDR1 SNHLY, CDR2 FYNNEI. The CDR3 sequence is 15 residues long. The CDR3 loop reads CASREGQGSSYEQYF. The CDR3 bases are TGTGCCAGCAGAGAAGGACAGGGGAGCTCCTACGAGCAGTACTTC.

A note on this clonotype: At one boundary the junction diverges from the germline segment, which might be a read error. This rearrangement joins TRBV25-1 to TRBJ2-1; 8 bases match TRBD2. Germline CDR1 and CDR2: MGHDK and SYGVNS. This CDR3 region has 14 residues. The CDR3 sequence is CSSPGGGKDNEQFF. Written as DNA, the CDR3 is TGTTCCAGTCCCGGGGGGGGAAAGGACAATGAGCAGTTCTTC.

The genes are TRBV3-1 and TRBJ1-2, with TRBD1 identical over 8 bases. J gave up 6 bases and V 3 bases, and 9 bases lay outside the gene matches. CDR3 length equals 15 residues. The V gene's germline CDR1 is LGHDT and CDR2 YNNKEL (reference sequence). The CDR3 DNA sequence: TGTGCCAGCAGCCATATACCGACAGGGGTGAATGGCTACACCTTC. It codes for CASSHIPTGVNGYTF.

This clonotype was seen repeatedly, ten times or more. The chain is built from TRBV5-6 and TRBJ2-5, with D possibly being TRBD1 (5 bases). The V end lost 4 bases, the J end lost 1 base, and 17 bases lay between the germline ends. This CDR3 has 16 residues. The germline V gene encodes CDR1 SGHDT and CDR2 YYEEEE. The CDR3 bases are TGTGCCAGCAGCACCCCTGTGACAGCCCTCCAAGAGACCCAGTACTTC. It yields the protein CASSTPVTALQETQYF.

This clonotype was found many times. The CDR3 sequence: CASSYAGRLGTNEKLFF. In nucleotides, the CDR3 is TGTGCCAGCAGTTACGCCGGTCGACTTGGAACTAATGAAAAACTGTTTTTT. V usage is TRBV6-5 and J usage is TRBJ1-4; D not resolved. The CDR3 loop spans 17 amino acids. V gave up 2 bases and J gave up 1 base, with 14 bases separating them. Germline V lookup: CDR1 MNHEY, CDR2 SVGAGI.

This clonotype has ten or more counts. The chain links TRBV20-1 to TRBJ1-6; tentatively, D is TRBD1 (6 bases). Germline V gene lookup returns CDR1 DFQATT and CDR2 SNEGSKA (reference sequence). The V end lost 3 bases, the J end lost 7 bases, and 19 bases lay between the germline ends. The CDR3 extends over 16 amino acids. The CDR3: CSARGSGEEVNSPLHF. The CDR3, as DNA: TGCAGTGCTAGGGGATCAGGGGAGGAGGTGAATTCACCCCTCCACTTT.

This clonotype showed up many times. The chain is built from TRBV25-1 and TRBJ1-6, with TRBD1 identical over 9 bases. CDR3 size: 15 residues. Germline values: CDR1 MGHDK, CDR2 SYGVNS. The J segment lost 7 bases and the V segment lost 1 base, leaving 2 bases of the junction unmatched. In DNA form, the CDR3 reads TGTGCCAGCAGTGAATCGGGGACAGGGAATTCACCCCTCCACTTT. Translated, it gives CASSESGTGNSPLHF.

This clonotype was found many times. CDR3 region: CSARDLVSGPYEQYF. The CDR3 nucleotides are TGCAGTGCTAGAGATTTAGTATCGGGACCCTACGAGCAGTACTTC. This chain links TRBV20-1 with TRBJ2-7, with D perhaps matching TRBD1 or TRBD2 (5 bases each). This CDR3 is built from 15 residues. Germline assignment: CDR1 DFQATT and CDR2 SNEGSKA (reference sequence). V lost 0 bases, J lost 2 bases, and 14 bases lay in between.

In this sample, this clonotype turned up a few times. The chain employs TRBV2 and TRBJ2-7; tentatively, D is TRBD2 (6 bases). Trimming shortened V by 6 bases and J by 2 bases, and 17 bases separated the two germline ends. Germline CDR1 SNHLY, CDR2 FYNNEI. The CDR3 has 15 residues. The CDR3 loop reads CASRLSSAFPYEQYF. CDR3 in DNA: TGTGCCAGCAGATTATCTAGCGCGTTTCCCTACGAGCAGTACTTC.

This clonotype was found many times. The chain is built from TRBV5-1 and TRBJ2-2; possibly TRBD2 for D (6 bases). CDR1 and CDR2 (germline): SGHRS, YFSETQ. The CDR3 spans 15 residues. The germline V and J ends were trimmed by 3 bases and 2 bases, with 11 bases remaining between them. CDR3 bases: TGCGCCAGCAGCTCGACCGGGACTAACACCGGGGAGCTGTTTTTT. Protein product: CASSSTGTNTGELFF.

This clonotype was counted many times. The J gene is TRBJ2-1, the V gene TRBV11-3; tentatively, D is TRBD1 or TRBD2 (5 bases each). This CDR3 comprises 15 residues. Trimming took 4 bases from V and 8 from J, leaving 18 bases between them. The germline V gene has CDR1 SGHNT and CDR2 YENEEA. CDR3 nucleotides: TGTGCCAGCAGCTCCCCTGGGTGGGGGATTTATGAGCAGTTCTTC. It translates to CASSSPGWGIYEQFF.

This clonotype was recorded at least ten times. The chain couples TRBV12-3 or TRBV12-4 to TRBJ2-1; the D is unclear. Deletions cut 2 bases from V and 2 bases from J, with 7 bases between. This CDR3 region has 14 residues. CDR3 amino acids: CASSLSRTYNEQFF. Here the CDR3 DNA reads TGTGCCAGCAGTTTAAGCCGGACCTACAATGAGCAGTTCTTC.

This sequence joins TRBV10-3 and TRBJ2-6; D gene ambiguous. V dropped 4 bases and J dropped 2 bases, with 15 bases sitting between them. CDR3 length: 17 residues. Germline assignment: CDR1 ENHRY and CDR2 SYGVKD. The DNA of the CDR3 is TGTGCCATCAGTGGAAACTTAAAAGTAGCTGGGGCCAACGTCCTGACTTTC. The encoded protein is CAISGNLKVAGANVLTF.

The V gene is TRBV4-1, the J gene TRBJ1-2; a possible D gene is TRBD1 (5 bases). Trimming took off 5 bases at V and 4 bases at J, with 8 bases between the two ends. Germline CDR1 is MGHRA and CDR2 is YSYEKL. The CDR3 loop spans 12 amino acids. The CDR3 reads CASSGQGYGYTF. Written as DNA, the CDR3 is TGCGCCAGCAGCGGACAAGGCTATGGCTACACCTTC.

This clonotype has at least ten counts. The rearrangement joins TRBV5-1 to TRBJ2-3; 7 nucleotides match TRBD2. The germline V gene encodes CDR1 SGHRS and CDR2 YFSETQ. The junction had 6 bases not matched to a gene; V was cut back by 0 bases and J by 2 bases. CDR3 length: 16 amino acids. CDR3 coding DNA: TGCGCCAGCAGCTTGGGGGCTAGCGGCACCACAGATACGCAGTATTTT. Amino acid sequence: CASSLGASGTTDTQYF.

This clonotype came up many times. The CDR3: CASSYSPGNTHNEQFF. In DNA, the CDR3 is TGTGCCAGCAGTTACTCCCCTGGCAACACCCACAATGAGCAGTTCTTC. The chain couples TRBV6-2 or TRBV6-3 to TRBJ2-1; D not certain. V shed 0 bases and J shed 5 bases, with 14 bases lying between them. This CDR3 is 16 amino acids long. Germline V gene sequence: CDR1 MNHEY, CDR2 SVGEGT.

This clonotype was recorded at least ten times. The chain links TRBV20-1 to TRBJ1-2, with D possibly matching TRBD1 (5 bases). The CDR3 sequence is 13 residues long. The V gene's germline CDR1 is DFQATT and CDR2 SNEGSKA (reference sequence). Trimming cost V 5 bases and J 1 base, with 11 bases left between them. The DNA of the CDR3 is TGCAGTGCTGCCGGGACGGATAACTATGGCTACACCTTC. It specifies CSAAGTDNYGYTF.

This clonotype was detected ten times or more. This chain uses TRBV5-5 with TRBJ1-5; TRBD1 agrees at 7 bases. CDR1 SGHKS and CDR2 YYEKEE come from the germline V gene (reference sequence). This CDR3 is built from 16 residues. V gave up 2 bases and J gave up 0 bases; unmatched junction bases: 5. The CDR3 DNA is TGTGCCAGCAGCTTCGGACAGGTGCCTAGCAATCAGCCCCAGCATTTT. Its translation: CASSFGQVPSNQPQHF.